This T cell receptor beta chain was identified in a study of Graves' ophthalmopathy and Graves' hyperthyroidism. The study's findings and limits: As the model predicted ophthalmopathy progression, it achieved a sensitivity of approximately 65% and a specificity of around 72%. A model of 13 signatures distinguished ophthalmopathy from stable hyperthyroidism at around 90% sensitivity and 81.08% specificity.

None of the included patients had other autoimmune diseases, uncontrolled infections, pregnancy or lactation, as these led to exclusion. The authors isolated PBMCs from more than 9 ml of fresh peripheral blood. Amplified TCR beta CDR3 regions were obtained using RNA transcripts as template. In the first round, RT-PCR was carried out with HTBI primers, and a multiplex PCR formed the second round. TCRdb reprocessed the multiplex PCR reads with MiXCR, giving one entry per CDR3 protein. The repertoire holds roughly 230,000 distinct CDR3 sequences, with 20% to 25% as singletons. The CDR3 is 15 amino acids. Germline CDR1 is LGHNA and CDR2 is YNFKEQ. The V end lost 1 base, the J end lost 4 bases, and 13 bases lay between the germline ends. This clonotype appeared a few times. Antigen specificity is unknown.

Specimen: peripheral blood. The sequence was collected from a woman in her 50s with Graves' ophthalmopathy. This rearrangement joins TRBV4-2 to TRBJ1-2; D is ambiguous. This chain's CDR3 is CASSQVSDRPYGYTF. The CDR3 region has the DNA TGTGCCAGCAGCCAAGTTTCAGATCGGCCCTATGGCTACACCTTC.